These T cell receptor beta chains were read from a single sample in a study of tumor T cells in aggressive B-cell lymphoma. This table comes from immunoSEQ multiplex PCR, and its TCRdb copy is limited to in-frame clones, with some not included. There are around 6,100 clones in the sample; approximately 88% occur only once, and 3% to 3.5% lies in the top ten. Sequencing used tumor tissue. Receptors were obtained from an adult with diffuse large B cell lymphoma. Some clones in this sample may be carry-over from other donors' samples. The conserved cysteine and the conserved F or W are not part of the CDR3 here. A D gene is named only where the DNA matches it firmly.

CDR3 | D | J | V
ASSLVVNTEAF | NA | TRBJ1-1 | TRBV11-2
AWSGTETKRTQY | NA | TRBJ2-5 | TRBV30
ASSPTGGPNTEAF | TRBD1 | TRBJ1-1 | TRBV5-1
ASTLGSETQY | NA | TRBJ2-5 | TRBV5-8
ASSEIDYGYT | NA | TRBJ1-2 | TRBV2
ASSLGTGFSTEAF | TRBD1 | TRBJ1-1 | TRBV7-9
ASTWTGGTDTQY | TRBD1 | TRBJ2-3 | TRBV27
ASSIQIPSRGGSTEAF | NA | TRBJ1-1 | TRBV27
ASSRGVPLGNTIY | NA | TRBJ1-3 | TRBV5-6
ASSLTGGRETQY | TRBD2 | TRBJ2-5 | TRBV27
ASSSLIVGSYNEQF | NA | TRBJ2-1 | TRBV5-1
ASSEVAGGDTQY | TRBD2 | TRBJ2-3 | TRBV2
AWMGQGRDYGYT | TRBD1 | TRBJ1-2 | TRBV30
ASSNMGLGADTQY | NA | TRBJ2-3 | TRBV27
ASSPRVNQPQH | NA | TRBJ1-5 | TRBV27
ASSLWTGGNYGYT | TRBD1 | TRBJ1-2 | TRBV4-2
ASSARRSLSTDTQY | NA | TRBJ2-3 | TRBV19
ASSQRQESYNEQF | NA | TRBJ2-1 | TRBV4-1
ASSLYLGGGGYGYT | NA | TRBJ1-2 | TRBV28
ASSLGGGEQF | NA | TRBJ2-1 | TRBV7-9
ASSLGQGSTETF | TRBD1 | TRBJ1-1 | TRBV7-9
ASSVVGGSSTDTQY | NA | TRBJ2-3 | TRBV9
ASSISPPRRDRAYGYT | TRBD1 | TRBJ1-2 | TRBV19
ASSQGGRNTIY | TRBD1 | TRBJ1-3 | TRBV18
ASSYSAYYEQY | NA | TRBJ2-7 | TRBV6-5
ASSDPAGALPDTQY | TRBD2 | TRBJ2-3 | TRBV6-1
ASSLGASGGAFGEQF | TRBD2 | TRBJ2-1 | TRBV5-1
ASSLFGGGNTEAF | NA | TRBJ1-1 | TRBV7-2
ASSPHRGGYGYT | TRBD1 | TRBJ1-2 | TRBV28
ASSLTSGGAGLKTQY | TRBD2 | TRBJ2-5 | TRBV28
ASSPDRAYGYI | TRBD1 | TRBJ1-2 | TRBV4-3
AIYQKGLAGCLEQY | TRBD2 | TRBJ2-7 | TRBV6-4